A selection of T cell receptor beta chains follows, all from one sample in a study of cytomegalovirus exposure and HLA in healthy donors. Assay used: immunoSEQ multiplex PCR; TCRdb lists only in-frame clones, some missing. The repertoire holds over 130,000 clones, with around 82% as singletons. The sample taken for sequencing was PBMCs. The receptors come from a man between 45 and 60 years old in good health and CMV-seronegative. Both conserved end residues are part of each CDR3.

v_call cdr3_aa
TRBV18 CASSPQGQGKADTEAFF
TRBV7-8 CASSLDGEQYF
TRBV6-1 CASREQGDGELFF
TRBV7-3 CASSLGDSPSYEQYF
TRBV30 CAWSVLTGNTIYF
TRBV5-3 CARSLIWEAYNSPLHF
TRBV27 CASSIRLAVSTDTQYF
TRBV6-4 CARVFWFQGANSPLHF
TRBV6-5 CASSYSSGRNTEAFF
TRBV5-4 CASTSGGGRYEQYF
TRBV5-4 CASSLVPRLAYNEQFF
TRBV5-5 CASSFDQGSGNTIYF
TRBV7-3 CASSLARGSYEQYF
TRBV7-2 CASSLRLQVLGSNSPLHF
TRBV19 CASSLRTGSYEQYF
TRBV9 CASSLSGGASNEQFF
TRBV19 CASSNGGRETFF
TRBV19 CASSGFNYGYTF
TRBV6-1 CASSARDRVGGDTQYF
TRBV5-4 CASSPGTGDTEAFF
TRBV10-3 CAITGTGNTGELFF
TRBV21-1 CASSTLTDTQYF
TRBV30 CAWTQDVGQGTYEQYF
TRBV29-1 CSVAQVDTEAFF
TRBV6-5 CASRPTGGSYNEQFF
TRBV18 CASSQAQGEAFF
TRBV14 CASSHPRDPTDTQYF